The rows below give T cell receptor beta chains drawn from one sample of a study of beta chain features in type 1 diabetes. The protocol was immunoSEQ multiplex PCR, while the TCRdb copy is restricted to in-frame clones and leaves out a portion. The sample lists hundreds of thousands of clones; around 8.5% were seen once. Material: central memory CD4+ T cells from blood. The receptors here all came from a man aged 25-40 years with type 1 diabetes. Both conserved end residues are part of each CDR3. The D gene is left open where the match is weak. Clone size is not always given. Where it is, it says once, few, many or a class for expanded clones.

size,D,V,length,J,DNA,CDR3
-,-,TRBV7-2,16,TRBJ2-7,TGTGCCAGCAGCTTAGTCTCGTCGGACAGAGGTCGCGAGCAGTACTTC,CASSLVSSDRGREQYF
-,-,TRBV5-4,13,TRBJ1-2,TGTGCCAGCAGCTTGGAAGGCAGCTATGGCTACACCTTC,CASSLEGSYGYTF
few,TRBD2,TRBV5-1,17,TRBJ2-1,TGCGCCAGCAGCTTGGAGGGACTAGCGGGGACGTACAATGAGCAGTTCTTC,CASSLEGLAGTYNEQFF
-,-,TRBV20-1,11,TRBJ1-1,TGCAGTGCTAGGTGGGGCCATGAAGCTTTCTTT,CSARWGHEAFF
few,-,TRBV29-1,13,TRBJ1-1,TGCAGCGTGAAACAGGGAGCGAACACTGAAGCTTTCTTT,CSVKQGANTEAFF
-,-,TRBV29-1,13,TRBJ1-6,TGCAGCATCCGAGAACAAGAGGATTCACCCCTCCACTTT,CSIREQEDSPLHF
few,-,TRBV28,16,TRBJ2-3,TGTGCCAGCAGTTTAATCCTGGCAGACAGTACAGATACGCAGTATTTT,CASSLILADSTDTQYF
few,TRBD2,TRBV29-1,17,TRBJ2-4,TGCAGCGTCTCGACTAGCGGGGGTGCCATAGCCAAAAACATTCAGTACTTC,CSVSTSGGAIAKNIQYF
many,TRBD2,TRBV5-6,16,TRBJ2-1,TGTGCCAGCAGCTTGGCCGGGGGGACGGCGTACAATGAGCAGTTCTTC,CASSLAGGTAYNEQFF
few,TRBD2,TRBV9,16,TRBJ2-3,TGTGCCAGCAGCGTAGAACCTAGCGGATTCGTTTATACGCAGTATTTT,CASSVEPSGFVYTQYF
-,TRBD2,TRBV18,13,TRBJ2-1,TGTGCCACCTCCAGCCGGACTAGCGATGAGCAGTTCTTC,CATSSRTSDEQFF
-,-,TRBV29-1,10,TRBJ2-5,TGCAGCGCTGAAAGGGGGACCCAGTACTTC,CSAERGTQYF
few,-,TRBV28,13,TRBJ1-2,TGTGCCAGCAGACTACCTAATTCACCCGGCTACACCTTC,CASRLPNSPGYTF
-,-,TRBV6-6,13,TRBJ1-5,TGTGCCAGCAGTCCTCAGGGATATCAGCCCCAGCATTTT,CASSPQGYQPQHF
many,-,TRBV7-9,13,TRBJ2-3,TGTGCCAGCAGCGCCCAGGGCACAGATACGCAGTATTTT,CASSAQGTDTQYF
-,-,TRBV11-2,13,TRBJ2-7,TGTGCCAGCAGCTTAGATTACAGCTACGAGCAGTACTTC,CASSLDYSYEQYF
few,TRBD1,TRBV29-1,14,TRBJ2-3,TGCAGCGTTGAAGTGACAGGGGGGACAGATACGCAGTATTTT,CSVEVTGGTDTQYF
-,-,TRBV20-1,11,TRBJ1-2,TGCAGTGCTAGCAGCAACTATGGCTACACCTTC,CSASSNYGYTF
few,-,TRBV11-3,13,TRBJ1-1,TGTGCCAGCAGCCACAACAGGGACACTGAAGCTTTCTTT,CASSHNRDTEAFF
-,TRBD1,TRBV6-1,17,TRBJ2-3,TGTGCCAGCAGTGAGAATAGGGGGCGCGTCGGTACAGATACGCAGTATTTT,CASSENRGRVGTDTQYF
few,TRBD1,TRBV7-9,13,TRBJ1-2,TGTGCCAGCAGCTCCGGGACAGCCTATGGCTACACCTTC,CASSSGTAYGYTF
few,-,TRBV13,15,TRBJ1-2,TGTGCCAGCAGCTTAGAGGTGGAGGTTAACTATGGCTACACCTTC,CASSLEVEVNYGYTF
-,TRBD1,TRBV5-6,15,TRBJ1-5,TGTGCCAGCAGCTTGGCCGGGACAGTCAATCAGCCCCAGCATTTT,CASSLAGTVNQPQHF
-,-,TRBV18,15,TRBJ1-2,TGTGCCAGCTCACCACCGGGGGACCCGGGGTATGGCTACACCTTC,CASSPPGDPGYGYTF
-,-,TRBV6-6,12,TRBJ1-2,TGTGCCACCGAACTTGGGGGCTATGGCTACACCTTC,CATELGGYGYTF
few,-,TRBV27,14,TRBJ2-4,TGTGCCAGCAGAACTACCCCCGACTATGGCTTTCAGTACTTC,CASRTTPDYGFQYF
-,-,TRBV10-3,14,TRBJ2-7,TGTGCCATCAGTGGGTCTGAGGGCCAGGACGAGCAGTACTTC,CAISGSEGQDEQYF
many,-,TRBV5-6,14,TRBJ2-3,TGTGCCAGCAGCCCAGGGAGTTGGGGAGGTACGCAGTATTTT,CASSPGSWGGTQYF
-,-,TRBV30,14,TRBJ1-3,TGTGCCTGGATATCAGGGGCCGGAGGAAACACCATATATTTT,CAWISGAGGNTIYF
-,-,TRBV4-1,16,TRBJ2-5,TGCGCCAGCAGCCAAGTTGCGGTAGGGGACCAAGAGACCCAGTACTTC,CASSQVAVGDQETQYF
few,TRBD1,TRBV4-3,15,TRBJ1-6,TGCGCCAGCAGCCCCTCGTGGACAGGATATTCACCCCTCCACTTT,CASSPSWTGYSPLHF
many,-,TRBV12-5,13,TRBJ2-2,TGTGCTAGTCGACTGGCGAACACCGGGGAGCTGTTTTTT,CASRLANTGELFF
many,-,TRBV7-9,15,TRBJ1-4,TGTGCCAGCAGCTTTTCCGGGACTGGTAAAGAAAAACTGTTTTTT,CASSFSGTGKEKLFF
few,-,TRBV20-1,11,TRBJ1-2,TGCAGTGCCCCAGGCCACTATGGCTACACCTTC,CSAPGHYGYTF
-,TRBD1,TRBV4-3,15,TRBJ1-4,TGCGCCAGCAGCCAAGCTCAGGGGGCAAGGGAAAAACTGTTTTTT,CASSQAQGAREKLFF
once,-,TRBV20-1,11,TRBJ1-4,TGCAGTGCTGCCCAGGCTGAAAAACTTTTTTTT,CSAAQAEKLFF
few,-,TRBV11-2,12,TRBJ2-1,TGTGCCAGCAGCTTAGGGCGGAATGAGCAGTTCTTC,CASSLGRNEQFF
-,-,TRBV11-2,15,TRBJ2-5,TGTGCCAGCAGCTTAGGACTCGGCCCCCACGAGACCCAGTACTTC,CASSLGLGPHETQYF
many,-,TRBV5-4,15,TRBJ1-6,TGTGCCAGCGGCATTTTTGGGGGCGATAATTCACCCCTCCACTTT,CASGIFGGDNSPLHF
-,TRBD1,TRBV28,14,TRBJ1-2,TGTGCCAGCAGTTTACATTCAGGGGGCTGGGGCTACACCTTC,CASSLHSGGWGYTF
-,-,TRBV28,15,TRBJ1-1,TGTGCCAGCAACCACGGGGGGGCGATTGGAACTGAAGCTTTCTTT,CASNHGGAIGTEAFF
-,-,TRBV7-2,13,TRBJ1-1,TGTGCCAGCAGCGGAGGGTTGAACACTGAAGCTTTCTTT,CASSGGLNTEAFF
-,-,TRBV18,13,TRBJ2-3,TGTGCCAGCTCACGGGATCGCACAGATACGCAGTATTTT,CASSRDRTDTQYF
-,-,TRBV18,15,TRBJ1-2,TGTGCCAGCTCACCGCAGGGAAGGGTGGGCTATGGCTACACCTTC,CASSPQGRVGYGYTF
-,-,TRBV9,16,TRBJ2-6,TGTGCCAGCAGCCCGAGGACGTCCTCTGGGGCCAACGTCCTGACTTTC,CASSPRTSSGANVLTF
-,-,TRBV15,15,TRBJ1-5,TGTGCCACCAGCAGAGATCCCGGACCATATCAGCCCCAGCATTTT,CATSRDPGPYQPQHF
few,TRBD1,TRBV5-1,15,TRBJ2-7,TGCGCCAGCAGCTTGTCCGGGACAGGAGACTACGAGCAGTACTTC,CASSLSGTGDYEQYF
-,-,TRBV30,18,TRBJ2-3,TGTGCCTGGGGATCGGTGGATTGGAGAGAGCCCAGCACAGATACGCAGTATTTT,CAWGSVDWREPSTDTQYF
-,-,TRBV29-1,11,TRBJ1-1,TGCAGCGTTGAAGATGAGGGTGAAGCTTTCTTT,CSVEDEGEAFF
-,-,TRBV7-2,14,TRBJ2-3,TGTGCCAGCAGCCCCCCAGAAGGCTGGGCGTCGCAGTATTTT,CASSPPEGWASQYF
few,-,TRBV30,13,TRBJ2-2,TGTGCCTGGAGTGTACGGAGCACCGGGGAGCTGTTTTTT,CAWSVRSTGELFF
-,-,TRBV5-1,14,TRBJ2-5,TGCGCCAGCAGCGCCCGACTAGGGAAAGAGACCCAGTACTTC,CASSARLGKETQYF